This T cell receptor beta chain was obtained from a study of T-cell memory formation after mild COVID-19. After 5'RACE with constant-segment primers, TCR alpha and TCR beta cDNA libraries carrying sample barcodes and UMIs were obtained. TCRdb called the 5' RACE reads again in MiXCR, with one record for every CDR3 protein. Of some 82,000 distinct CDR3 sequences listed, 13% are singletons. The CDR3 is made up of 14 amino acids. V was trimmed by 4 bases and J by 0 bases, leaving 10 bases between them. Germline lookup yields CDR1 MNHEY and CDR2 SMNVEV (reference sequence). This chain links TRBV27 with TRBJ2-7, with unresolved D. Sequences were obtained from PBMCs or a T cell subset sorted from them (not recorded which). The TCR sequence derives from a man between 18 and 29 years old who had mild COVID-19 (a few samples of this study predate the infection). Cell type and time point are not known. This chain's CDR3 is CASSSWTHSYEQYV. The CDR3 DNA reads TGTGCCAGCAGTTCATGGACCCACTCCTACGAGCAGTACGTC.